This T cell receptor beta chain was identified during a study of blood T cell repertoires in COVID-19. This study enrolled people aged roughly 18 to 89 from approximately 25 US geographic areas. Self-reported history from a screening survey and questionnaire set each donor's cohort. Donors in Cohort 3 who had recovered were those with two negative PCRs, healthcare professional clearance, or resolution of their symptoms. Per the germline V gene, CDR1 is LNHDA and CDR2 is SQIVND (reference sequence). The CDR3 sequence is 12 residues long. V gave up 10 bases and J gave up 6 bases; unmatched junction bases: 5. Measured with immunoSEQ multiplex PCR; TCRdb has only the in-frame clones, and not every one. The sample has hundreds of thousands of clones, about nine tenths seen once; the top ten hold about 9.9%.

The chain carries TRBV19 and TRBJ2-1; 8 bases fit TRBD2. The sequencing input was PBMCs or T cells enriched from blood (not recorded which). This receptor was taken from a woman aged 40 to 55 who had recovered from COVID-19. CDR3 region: CAIRTSSNEQFF. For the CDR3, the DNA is TGTGCCATCAGGACTAGCAGCAATGAGCAGTTCTTC.